Shown below are 10 T cell receptor beta chains from a single sample sequenced in a study of OX40 agonist ivuxolimab in advanced cancers. Data came from immunoSEQ multiplex PCR; TCRdb stores just in-frame clones and leaves some out. The sample lists some 74,000 clones; roughly 90% were seen once. Sequencing was performed on CD4+ or CD8+ T cells sorted from blood, taken in a trial of the OX40 agonist ivuxolimab. The receptor set was obtained from an adult with an advanced solid tumor such as melanoma, head and neck, liver or kidney cancer.

V and J are TRBV7-2 and TRBJ1-1; D unclear. The CDR3 consists of 14 residues. CDR1 and CDR2 from the germline V gene are SGHTA and FQGNSA. The V gene lost 1 base and the J gene lost 1 base, with 7 bases spanning the gap. The CDR3 spells CASSLGESNTEAFF. In nucleotides, the CDR3 is TGTGCCAGCAGCTTAGGGGAATCGAACACTGAAGCTTTCTTT.

The rearrangement links TRBV6-6 to TRBJ2-7; a weak D match, TRBD1 (6 bases). The CDR3 contains 15 residues. V lost 2 bases and J 3 bases, leaving 14 bases between the germline ends. The V gene's germline CDR1 is MNHNY and CDR2 SVGAGI (reference sequence). The CDR3 coding sequence is TGTGCCAGCAGTTACGGGCGACAGGCGAACTACGAGCAGTACTTC. Its translation: CASSYGRQANYEQYF.

Only a few counts were recorded for this clone. The rearrangement joins TRBV5-1 to TRBJ2-3; 7 nucleotides agree with TRBD2. The CDR3 spans 16 residues. Germline V gene data show CDR1 as SGHRS and CDR2 as YFSETQ. Trimming cost V 2 bases and J 1 base; bases outside gene matches: 7. Written as DNA, the CDR3 is TGCGCCAGCAGCTTTCAGGGCCGGGAGGGCACAGATACGCAGTATTTT. Protein product: CASSFQGREGTDTQYF.

The chain combines TRBV28 with TRBJ2-1; no clear D gene. V was trimmed by 6 bases and J by 15 bases, leaving 18 bases between them. This CDR3 spans 12 amino acids. In germline, CDR1 is MDHEN, CDR2 SYDVKM. Written as DNA, the CDR3 is TGTGCCAGCAGCCCCAGGTCCAGTATCCGGTTCTTC. Translation gives CASSPRSSIRFF.

The V and J genes are TRBV5-1 and TRBJ2-7; D is uncertain. Germline assignment: CDR1 SGHRS and CDR2 YFSETQ. V shed 2 bases and J shed 2 bases, with 11 bases lying between them. This CDR3 comprises 14 residues. The CDR3 here is CASSFTGGTYEQYF. The CDR3 nucleotides are TGCGCCAGCAGCTTCACCGGCGGCACCTACGAGCAGTACTTC.

The chain uses TRBV27 and TRBJ2-7; TRBD1 agrees at 7 bases. V was clipped by 6 bases and J by 5 bases; unmatched bases: 10. CDR1 is MNHEY and CDR2 is SMNVEV in the germline V gene (reference sequence). This CDR3 is built from 14 residues. The CDR3 nucleotides are TGTGCCAGCAGAGGGGGCCTACAGCTCGACGAGCAGTACTTC. It translates to CASRGGLQLDEQYF.

The V gene is TRBV4-2, the J gene TRBJ2-2, with a possible D match to TRBD2 (5 bases). V was pared by 1 base and J by 0 bases, with 15 bases between. CDR1 and CDR2 from the germline V gene are LGHNA and YNFKEQ. This CDR3 contains 18 residues. The CDR3 spells CASSQGPGRTANTGELFF. The CDR3 DNA reads TGTGCCAGCAGCCAAGGGCCGGGAAGGACCGCGAACACCGGGGAGCTGTTTTTT.

This chain uses TRBV4-1 with TRBJ2-1; D not resolved. The CDR3 runs 14 residues. V dropped 4 bases and J dropped 4 bases, with 11 bases sitting between them. Germline V gene data show CDR1 as MGHRA and CDR2 as YSYEKL. The CDR3 DNA follows: TGCGCCAGCAGCCGCCTGACACGGTACAATGAGCAGTTCTTC. Amino acid sequence: CASSRLTRYNEQFF.

This rearrangement joins TRBV7-2 to TRBJ1-5, with D unresolved. V was cut by 1 base and J by 4 bases, with 8 bases left in between. This CDR3 has 14 amino acids. CDR1 and CDR2 from the germline V gene are SGHTA and FQGNSA. The CDR3 nucleotides read TGTGCCAGCAGCTTAGTGGGCGGTAATCAGCCCCAGCATTTT. Translating it yields CASSLVGGNQPQHF.

This chain uses TRBV4-3 with TRBJ2-7; 7 bases are shared with TRBD2. This CDR3 has 15 amino acids. Per the germline V gene, CDR1 is LGHNA and CDR2 is YSLEER. The trim removed 1 base at V and 2 bases at J, leaving 5 bases unmatched. CDR3 amino acids: CASSQALAAAYEQYF. DNA of the CDR3: TGCGCCAGCAGCCAAGCCCTAGCGGCGGCCTACGAGCAGTACTTC.